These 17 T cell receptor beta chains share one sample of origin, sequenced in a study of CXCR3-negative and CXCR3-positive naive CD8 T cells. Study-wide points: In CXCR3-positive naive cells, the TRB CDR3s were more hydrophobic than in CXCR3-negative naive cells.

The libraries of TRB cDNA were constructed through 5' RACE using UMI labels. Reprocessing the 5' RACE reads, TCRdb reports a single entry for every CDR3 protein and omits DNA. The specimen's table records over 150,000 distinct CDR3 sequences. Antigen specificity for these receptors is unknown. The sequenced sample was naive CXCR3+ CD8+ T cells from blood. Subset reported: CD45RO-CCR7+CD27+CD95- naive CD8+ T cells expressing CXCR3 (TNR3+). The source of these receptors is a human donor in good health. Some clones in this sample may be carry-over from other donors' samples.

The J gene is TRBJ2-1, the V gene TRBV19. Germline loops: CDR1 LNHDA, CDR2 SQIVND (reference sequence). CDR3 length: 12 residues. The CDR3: CASSLGSGEQFF.

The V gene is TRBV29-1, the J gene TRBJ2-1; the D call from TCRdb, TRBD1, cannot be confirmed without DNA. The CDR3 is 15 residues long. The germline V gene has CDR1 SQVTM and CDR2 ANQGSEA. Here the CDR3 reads CSVGTGVGSYNEQFF.

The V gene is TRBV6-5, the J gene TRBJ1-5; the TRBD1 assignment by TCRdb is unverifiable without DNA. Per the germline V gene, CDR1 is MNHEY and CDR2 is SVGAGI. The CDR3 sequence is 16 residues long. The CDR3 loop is CASSYSQTGVNQPQHF.

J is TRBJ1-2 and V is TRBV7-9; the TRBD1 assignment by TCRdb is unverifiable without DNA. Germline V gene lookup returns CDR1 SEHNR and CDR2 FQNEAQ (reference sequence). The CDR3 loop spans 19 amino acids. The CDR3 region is CASRPILRDRPLNSYGYTF. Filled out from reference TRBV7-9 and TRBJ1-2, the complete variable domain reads DTGVSQNPRHKITKRGQNVTFRCDPISEHNRLYWYRQTLGQGPEFLTYFQNEAQLEKSRLLSDRFSAERPKGSFSTLEIQRTEQGDSAMYLCASRPILRDRPLNSYGYTFGSGTRLTVV.

CDR3 sequence: CSAYARGDYTEAFF. J is TRBJ1-1 and V is TRBV20-1; TCRdb returns TRBD1, unconfirmable since there is no DNA. The CDR3 consists of 14 residues. Germline V gives CDR1 DFQATT, CDR2 SNEGSKA (reference sequence).

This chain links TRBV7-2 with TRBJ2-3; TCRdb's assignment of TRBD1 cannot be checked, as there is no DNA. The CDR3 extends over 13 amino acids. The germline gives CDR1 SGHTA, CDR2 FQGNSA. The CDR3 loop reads CASRGGITDTQYF. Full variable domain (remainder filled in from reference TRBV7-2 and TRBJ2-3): GAGVSQSPSNKVTEKGKDVELRCDPISGHTALYWYRQSLGQGLEFLIYFQGNSAPDKSGLPSDRFSAERTGGSVSTLTIQRTQQEDSAVYLCASRGGITDTQYFGPGTRLTVL.

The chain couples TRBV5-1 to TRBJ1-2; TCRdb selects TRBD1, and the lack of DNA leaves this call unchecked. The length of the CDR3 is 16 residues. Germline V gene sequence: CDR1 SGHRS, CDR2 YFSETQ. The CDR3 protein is CASSLAFRGSGYGFTF. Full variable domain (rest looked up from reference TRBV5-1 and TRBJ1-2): KAGVTQTPRYLIKTRGQQVTLSCSPISGHRSVSWYQQTPGQGLQFLFEYFSETQRNKGNFPGRFSGRQFSNSRSEMNVSTLELGDSALYLCASSLAFRGSGYGFTFGSGTRLTVV.

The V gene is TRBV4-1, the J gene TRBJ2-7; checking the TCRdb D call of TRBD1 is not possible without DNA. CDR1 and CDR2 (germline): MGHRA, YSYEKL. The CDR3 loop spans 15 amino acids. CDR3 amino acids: CASSQVRGARYEQYF.

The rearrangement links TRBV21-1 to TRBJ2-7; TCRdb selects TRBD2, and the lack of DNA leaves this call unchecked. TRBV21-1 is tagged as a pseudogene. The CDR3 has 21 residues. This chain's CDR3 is CASSSKSGLAGAIWETYEQYF.

The CDR3 sequence is CARSWRTYNEQFF. This chain uses TRBV5-1 with TRBJ2-1. Looked up from germline, CDR1 is SGHRS and CDR2 is YFSETQ. The CDR3 totals 13 residues.

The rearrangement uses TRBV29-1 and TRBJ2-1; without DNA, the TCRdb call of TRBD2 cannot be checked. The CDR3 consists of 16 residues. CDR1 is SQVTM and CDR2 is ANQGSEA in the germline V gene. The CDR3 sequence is CSVDGLAGESYNEQFF.

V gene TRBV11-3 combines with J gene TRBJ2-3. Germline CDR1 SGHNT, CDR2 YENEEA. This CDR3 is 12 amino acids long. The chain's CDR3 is CASSFGGDTQYF.

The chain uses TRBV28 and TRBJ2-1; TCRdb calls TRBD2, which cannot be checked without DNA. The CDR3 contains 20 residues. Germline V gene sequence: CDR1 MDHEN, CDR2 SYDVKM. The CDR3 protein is CASSLRAGLAGGTVYNEQFF. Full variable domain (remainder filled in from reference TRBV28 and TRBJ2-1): DVKVTQSSRYLVKRTGEKVFLECVQDMDHENMFWYRQDPGLGLRLIYFSYDVKMKEKGDIPEGYSVSREKKERFSLILESASTNQTSMYLCASSLRAGLAGGTVYNEQFFGPGTRLTVL.

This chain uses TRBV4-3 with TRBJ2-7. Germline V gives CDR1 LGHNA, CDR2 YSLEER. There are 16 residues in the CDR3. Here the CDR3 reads CASSQDWAGSSYEQYF.

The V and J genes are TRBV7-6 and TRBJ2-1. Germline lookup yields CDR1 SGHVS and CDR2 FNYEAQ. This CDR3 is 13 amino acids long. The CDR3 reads CASTSGPGDEQFF.

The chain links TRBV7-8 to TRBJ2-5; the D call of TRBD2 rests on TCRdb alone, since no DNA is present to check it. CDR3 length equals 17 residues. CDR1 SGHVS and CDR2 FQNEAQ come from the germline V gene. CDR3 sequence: CASSPRLAGGPGETQYF.

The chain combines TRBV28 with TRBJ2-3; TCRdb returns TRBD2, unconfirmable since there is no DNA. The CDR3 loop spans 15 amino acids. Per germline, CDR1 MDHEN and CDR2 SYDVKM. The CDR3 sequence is CASSPLAGVGDTQYF.